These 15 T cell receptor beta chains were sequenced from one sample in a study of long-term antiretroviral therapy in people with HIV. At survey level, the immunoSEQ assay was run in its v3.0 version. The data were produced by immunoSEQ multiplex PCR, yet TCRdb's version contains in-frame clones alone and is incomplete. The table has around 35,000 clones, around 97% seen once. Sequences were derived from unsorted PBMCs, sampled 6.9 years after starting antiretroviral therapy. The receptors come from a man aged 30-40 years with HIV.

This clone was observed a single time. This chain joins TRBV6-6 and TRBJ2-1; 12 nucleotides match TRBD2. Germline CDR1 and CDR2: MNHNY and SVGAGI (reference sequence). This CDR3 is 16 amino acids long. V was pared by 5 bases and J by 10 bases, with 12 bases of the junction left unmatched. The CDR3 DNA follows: TGTGCCAGCAGTCTTACAAAACTAGCGGGAGGAGGGGAGCAGTTCTTC. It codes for CASSLTKLAGGGEQFF.

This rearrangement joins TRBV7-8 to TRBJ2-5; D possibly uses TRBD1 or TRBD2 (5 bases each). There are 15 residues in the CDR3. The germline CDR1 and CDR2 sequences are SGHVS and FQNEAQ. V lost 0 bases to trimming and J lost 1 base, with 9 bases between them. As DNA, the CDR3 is TGTGCCAGCAGCTTAGCAGGGGACCCCCAAGAGACCCAGTACTTC. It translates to CASSLAGDPQETQYF.

CDR3 nucleotide sequence: TGTGCCACCAGCTCCCCGGGGGAAGTGGCGCCCCCTATTTTCTTT. Translating it yields CATSSPGEVAPPIFF. J is TRBJ1-1 and V is TRBV15; weak D call: TRBD1 (5 bases). Germline V lookup: CDR1 LNHNV, CDR2 YYDKDF (reference sequence). V dropped 5 bases and J dropped 13 bases, with 26 bases sitting between them. This CDR3 has 15 amino acids.

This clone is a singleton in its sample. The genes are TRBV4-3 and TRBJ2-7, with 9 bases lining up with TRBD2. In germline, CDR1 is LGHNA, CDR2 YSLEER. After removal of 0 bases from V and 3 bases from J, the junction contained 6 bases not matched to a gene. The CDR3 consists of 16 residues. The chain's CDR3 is CASSQDLAGLSYEQYF. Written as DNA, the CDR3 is TGCGCCAGCAGCCAAGATCTAGCGGGACTTAGCTACGAGCAGTACTTC.

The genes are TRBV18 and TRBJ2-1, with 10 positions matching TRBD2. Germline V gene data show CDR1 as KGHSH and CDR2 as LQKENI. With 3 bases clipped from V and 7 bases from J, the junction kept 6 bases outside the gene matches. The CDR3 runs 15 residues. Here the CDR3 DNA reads TGTGCCAGCTCACCGTTGCCTAGCGGGAGTAATGAGCAGTTCTTC. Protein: CASSPLPSGSNEQFF. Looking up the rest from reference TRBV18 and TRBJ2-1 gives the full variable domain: NAGVMQNPRHLVRRRGQEARLRCSPMKGHSHVYWYRQLPEEGLKFMVYLQKENIIDESGMPKERFSAEFPKEGPSILRIQQVVRGDSAAYFCASSPLPSGSNEQFFGPGTRLTVL.

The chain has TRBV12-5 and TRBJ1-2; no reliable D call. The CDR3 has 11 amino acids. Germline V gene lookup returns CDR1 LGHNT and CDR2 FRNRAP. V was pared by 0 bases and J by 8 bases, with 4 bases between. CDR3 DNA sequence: TGTGCTAGTGGTTTGGTAAGCGGCTACACCTTC. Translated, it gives CASGLVSGYTF.

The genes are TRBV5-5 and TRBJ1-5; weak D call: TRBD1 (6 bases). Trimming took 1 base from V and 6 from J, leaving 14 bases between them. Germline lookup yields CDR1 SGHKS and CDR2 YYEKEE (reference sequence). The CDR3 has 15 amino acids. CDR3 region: CASSLFGGEGQPQHF. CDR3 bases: TGTGCCAGCAGCTTGTTTGGGGGCGAGGGTCAGCCCCAGCATTTT.

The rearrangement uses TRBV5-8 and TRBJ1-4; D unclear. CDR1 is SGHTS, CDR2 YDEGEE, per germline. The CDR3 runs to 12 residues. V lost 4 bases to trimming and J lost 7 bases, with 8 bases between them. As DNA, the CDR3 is TGTGCCAGCAGCCCCCACGGTGAAAAACTGTTTTTT. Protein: CASSPHGEKLFF.

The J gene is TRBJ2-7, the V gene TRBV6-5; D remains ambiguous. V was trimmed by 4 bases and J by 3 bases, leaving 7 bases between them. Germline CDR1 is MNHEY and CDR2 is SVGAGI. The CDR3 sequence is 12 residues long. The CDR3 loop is CASSSPSYEQYF. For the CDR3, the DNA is TGTGCCAGCAGTTCCCCAAGCTACGAGCAGTACTTC.

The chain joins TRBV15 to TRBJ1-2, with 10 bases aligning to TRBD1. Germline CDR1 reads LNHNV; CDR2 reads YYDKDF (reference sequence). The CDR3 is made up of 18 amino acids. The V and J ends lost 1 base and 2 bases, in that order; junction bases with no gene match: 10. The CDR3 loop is CATSRGPGQGLRNYGYTF. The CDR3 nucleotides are TGTGCCACCAGCAGAGGACCGGGACAGGGGCTCCGGAACTATGGCTACACCTTC.

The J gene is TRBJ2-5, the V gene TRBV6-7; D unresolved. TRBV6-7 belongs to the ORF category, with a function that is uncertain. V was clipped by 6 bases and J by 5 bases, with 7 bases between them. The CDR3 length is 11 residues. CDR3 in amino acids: CASSFEETQYF. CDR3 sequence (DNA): TGTGCCAGCAGCTTTGAGGAGACCCAGTACTTC.

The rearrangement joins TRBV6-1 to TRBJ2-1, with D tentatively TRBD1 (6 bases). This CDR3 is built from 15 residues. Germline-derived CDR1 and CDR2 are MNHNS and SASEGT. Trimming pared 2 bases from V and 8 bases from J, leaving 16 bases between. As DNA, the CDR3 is TGTGCCAGCAGTGAACTGCCGCAGGGGAAACATGAGCAGTTCTTC. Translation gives CASSELPQGKHEQFF.

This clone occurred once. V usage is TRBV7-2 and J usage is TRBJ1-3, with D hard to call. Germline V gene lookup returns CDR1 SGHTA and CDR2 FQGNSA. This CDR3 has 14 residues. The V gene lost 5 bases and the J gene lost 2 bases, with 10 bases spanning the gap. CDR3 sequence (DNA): TGTGCCAGCAGCGGCATAAGGGCTGGAAACACCATATATTTT. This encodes CASSGIRAGNTIYF.

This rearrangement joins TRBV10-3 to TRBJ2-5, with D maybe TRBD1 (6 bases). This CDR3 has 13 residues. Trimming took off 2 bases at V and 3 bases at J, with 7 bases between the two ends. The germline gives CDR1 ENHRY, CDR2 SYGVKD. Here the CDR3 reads CAISERTEETQYF. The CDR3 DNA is TGTGCCATCAGTGAGAGGACAGAAGAGACCCAGTACTTC.

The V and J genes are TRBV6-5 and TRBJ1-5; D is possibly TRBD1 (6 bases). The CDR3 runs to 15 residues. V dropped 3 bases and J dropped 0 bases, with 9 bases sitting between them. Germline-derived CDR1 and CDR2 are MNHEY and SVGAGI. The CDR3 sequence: CASSYSGDSNQPQHF. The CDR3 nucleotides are TGTGCCAGCAGTTATTCAGGGGATAGCAATCAGCCCCAGCATTTT.